This TCR beta chain was sequenced during a study of blood T cell repertoires in COVID-19. This clone was found a few times. Data came from immunoSEQ multiplex PCR; TCRdb stores just in-frame clones and leaves some out. The data hold about 160,000 clones, with over 60% observed a single time. The germline gives CDR1 SNHLY, CDR2 FYNNEI. V was shortened by 6 bases and J by 2 bases, with 20 bases between the two germline ends. The CDR3 has 17 residues. Sequences were obtained from peripheral blood. The receptor's source is a woman aged 80 or over with acute or convalescent COVID-19. The gene calls are TRBV2 and TRBJ1-5; possible D gene TRBD1, 5 bases. The CDR3 DNA follows: TGTGCCAGCAGCGCCGCGGGGGGACCTGGAGGCAATCAGCCCCAGCATTTT. It is translated as CASSAAGGPGGNQPQHF.